The 16 T cell receptor beta chains in this list originate from one sample, sequenced in a study of T cell responses to AZD1222 COVID-19 vaccine. Produced via immunoSEQ multiplex PCR; TCRdb's table is partial and in-frame only. The sample records about 82,000 clones, 90% to 95% being singletons. Sample: peripheral blood, taken on day 0 of AZD1222 vaccination. These receptors originate from an adult in good health.

V and J are TRBV5-5 and TRBJ2-7; a possible D gene is TRBD1 (6 bases). The CDR3 runs 15 residues. Germline V gene data show CDR1 as SGHKS and CDR2 as YYEKEE (reference sequence). Trimming stripped 1 base from V and 0 bases from J, with 11 bases between. As DNA, the CDR3 is TGTGCCAGCAGCTTGACAGGGTTTAGCTCCTACGAGCAGTACTTC. As protein: CASSLTGFSSYEQYF.

This chain uses TRBV12-3 or TRBV12-4 with TRBJ1-5, with D maybe TRBD1 (5 bases). The V gene lost 2 bases and the J gene lost 7 bases, with 9 bases spanning the gap. The CDR3 totals 13 residues. The CDR3 region has the DNA TGTGCCAGCAGTTTACAGGGATGGCAGCCCCAGCATTTT. The encoded protein is CASSLQGWQPQHF.

The chain employs TRBV3-1 (or the pseudogene TRBV3-2) and TRBJ2-5; 7 positions match TRBD2. Looked up from germline, CDR1 is LGHDT and CDR2 is YNNKEL (reference sequence). V lost 4 bases to trimming and J lost 4 bases; unmatched junction nucleotides: 6. The length of the CDR3 is 14 residues. Here the CDR3 DNA reads TGTGCCAGCAGCCTCGCTAGCGGCGGAGAGACCCAGTACTTC. Protein: CASSLASGGETQYF.

This sequence joins TRBV3-1 (or the pseudogene TRBV3-2) and TRBJ2-7, with TRBD1 matching over 10 bases. Germline values: CDR1 LGHDT, CDR2 YNNKEL (reference sequence). The junction had 3 bases not matched to a gene; V was cut back by 4 bases and J by 6 bases. The CDR3 totals 13 residues. CDR3 loop: CASSPGQGIEQYF. In DNA form, the CDR3 reads TGTGCCAGCAGCCCGGGACAGGGGATCGAGCAGTACTTC.

The V gene is TRBV19, the J gene TRBJ2-3; TRBD2 matches 12 bases. The V gene end was trimmed by 3 bases and the J gene end by 0 bases; junction bases not matched to a gene: 4. Germline CDR1 is LNHDA and CDR2 is SQIVND (reference sequence). The CDR3 totals 17 residues. The CDR3 DNA reads as TGTGCCAGTAGTATCCCTGGACTAGCGGGGAGCACAGATACGCAGTATTTT. Its protein is CASSIPGLAGSTDTQYF.

The rearrangement uses TRBV7-3 and TRBJ1-5; unclear D gene. CDR1 is SGHTA, CDR2 FQGTGA, per germline. Trimming stripped 3 bases from V and 0 bases from J, with 3 bases between. This CDR3 has 13 residues. DNA for the CDR3: TGTGCCAGCAGCTTGCATAGCAATCAGCCCCAGCATTTT. It specifies CASSLHSNQPQHF.

The chain uses TRBV7-3 and TRBJ2-1; D is possibly TRBD1 (6 bases). Germline V gene sequence: CDR1 SGHTA, CDR2 FQGTGA. V lost 3 bases to trimming and J lost 3 bases, with 6 bases between them. The CDR3 covers 13 residues. Written as DNA, the CDR3 is TGTGCCAGCAGCTTGGACAGCTACAATGAGCAGTTCTTC. It codes for CASSLDSYNEQFF.

The V and J genes are TRBV28 and TRBJ1-1; no clear D gene. The germline V and J ends were trimmed by 8 bases and 0 bases, with 10 bases remaining between them. CDR1 and CDR2 (germline): MDHEN, SYDVKM. CDR3 size: 13 residues. The CDR3 DNA follows: TGTGCCAGCGGAGGGCAAATGAACACTGAAGCTTTCTTT. This sequence encodes CASGGQMNTEAFF.

The CDR3 protein is CASSFSPGTGTDTQYF. Written as DNA, the CDR3 is TGTGCCAGCAGTTTCTCGCCCGGGACAGGCACAGATACGCAGTATTTT. J is TRBJ2-3 and V is TRBV27; TRBD1 agrees at 7 bases. The germline V gene encodes CDR1 MNHEY and CDR2 SMNVEV (reference sequence). V gave up 3 bases and J gave up 1 base; unmatched junction bases: 7. The CDR3 sequence is 16 residues long.

The chain uses TRBV11-2 and TRBJ2-7; 8 nucleotides align to TRBD2. Germline V gene sequence: CDR1 SGHAT, CDR2 FQNNGV. Unmatched junction bases numbered 18, after V lost 5 bases and J lost 3 bases. The CDR3 is made up of 18 amino acids. CDR3 sequence: CASSPRTSGGAPHYEQYF. In DNA, the CDR3 is TGTGCCAGCAGCCCCCGAACCAGCGGGGGAGCCCCCCACTACGAGCAGTACTTC.

The rearrangement joins TRBV4-1 to TRBJ1-2; D not certain. The CDR3 contains 16 residues. Germline CDR1 and CDR2: MGHRA and YSYEKL. V was cut by 3 bases and J by 0 bases, with 14 bases left in between. The CDR3 DNA reads TGCGCCAGCAGCCATCTGATAGGATTAGCTAACTATGGCTACACCTTC. It encodes CASSHLIGLANYGYTF.

V gene TRBV7-9 combines with J gene TRBJ2-3, with D perhaps TRBD2 (6 bases). Germline lookup yields CDR1 SEHNR and CDR2 FQNEAQ (reference sequence). The CDR3 has 17 residues. The V end lost 0 bases, the J end lost 4 bases, and 17 bases lay between the germline ends. In DNA form, the CDR3 reads TGTGCCAGCAGCTTAGCGGGCGGAGGCTCGGGGGCAGATACGCAGTATTTT. Translation: CASSLAGGGSGADTQYF. The full variable domain, completed using reference TRBV7-9 and TRBJ2-3, is DTGVSQNPRHKITKRGQNVTFRCDPISEHNRLYWYRQTLGQGPEFLTYFQNEAQLEKSRLLSDRFSAERPKGSFSTLEIQRTEQGDSAMYLCASSLAGGGSGADTQYFGPGTRLTVL.

This rearrangement joins TRBV9 to TRBJ2-2; D unclear. Trimming removed 5 bases from V and 3 bases from J, with 11 bases in between. The germline V gene has CDR1 SGDLS and CDR2 YYNGEE. The CDR3 spans 14 residues. The DNA of the CDR3 is TGTGCCAGCAGGGCAGGATGGGACACCGGGGAGCTGTTTTTT. Amino acids: CASRAGWDTGELFF.

The rearrangement joins TRBV5-4 to TRBJ2-3; 10 positions match TRBD1. Germline-derived CDR1 and CDR2 are SGHNT and YYREEE (reference sequence). The J segment lost 4 bases and the V segment lost 5 bases, leaving 1 base of the junction unmatched. The CDR3 loop spans 13 amino acids. CDR3 nucleotide sequence: TGTGCCAGCAGGACAGGGGGCGCAGATACGCAGTATTTT. Its protein is CASRTGGADTQYF.

The chain employs TRBV5-4 and TRBJ1-1; D is undetermined. The V and J ends lost 1 base and 3 bases respectively, with 13 bases between them. The CDR3 extends over 15 amino acids. In germline, CDR1 is SGHNT, CDR2 YYREEE (reference sequence). The CDR3 DNA follows: TGTGCCAGCAGCTTGAGGGCTTTCGCGGACACTGAAGCTTTCTTT. This codes for CASSLRAFADTEAFF.

This chain connects TRBV10-3 to TRBJ1-6; TRBD1 matches 8 bases. The V gene end was trimmed by 4 bases and the J gene end by 14 bases; junction bases not matched to a gene: 10. The CDR3 runs to 14 residues. From germline, CDR1 is ENHRY and CDR2 SYGVKD. The CDR3 sequence is CAISGTGSQYTLHF. The CDR3 DNA follows: TGTGCCATCAGTGGGACAGGGAGCCAATATACCCTCCACTTT.